What follows is one T cell receptor (beta chain) and its context. Assay: immunoSEQ multiplex PCR; the TCRdb copy retains only in-frame clones and omits some. The sample carries approximately 97,000 clones, around 90% recorded once. The data belong to a study of control samples from healthy donors and cancer patients. Germline-derived CDR1 and CDR2 are MNHEY and SVGAGI. The CDR3 consists of 13 residues. Trimming cost V 7 bases and J 4 bases, with 13 bases left between them. Source material: blood. This chain joins TRBV6-5 and TRBJ1-1; D not certain. This clonotype originated in a human donor in good health. The donor label of this sample is uncertain. In DNA, the CDR3 is TGTGCCAGCACCGATCCCCAGCTCACTGAAGCTTTCTTT. Translating it yields CASTDPQLTEAFF.